These 28 T cell receptor beta chains originate from one sample sequenced in a study of OX40 agonist ivuxolimab in advanced cancers. Assay used: immunoSEQ multiplex PCR; TCRdb lists only in-frame clones, some missing. This table holds tens of thousands of clones, 88% found once. The starting material was CD4+ or CD8+ T cells sorted from blood, obtained in a trial of the OX40 agonist ivuxolimab. The receptors derive from an adult with an advanced solid tumor such as melanoma, head and neck, liver or kidney cancer.

The chain combines TRBV11-2 with TRBJ2-3; D is ambiguous. Germline assignment: CDR1 SGHAT and CDR2 FQNNGV. The length of the CDR3 is 15 residues. Trimming took off 4 bases at V and 1 base at J, with 12 bases between the two ends. As DNA, the CDR3 is TGTGCCAGCAGCTACAACGCCGGAGGCACAGATACGCAGTATTTT. It specifies CASSYNAGGTDTQYF.

This clone has a handful of counts. The V gene is TRBV10-3, the J gene TRBJ2-1; weak D call: TRBD2 (6 bases). Trimming removed 3 bases from V and 9 bases from J, with 15 bases in between. The CDR3 is made up of 14 amino acids. Germline V gives CDR1 ENHRY, CDR2 SYGVKD. The CDR3 is CAISDSGVTGEQFF. CDR3 DNA: TGTGCCATCAGTGATTCGGGAGTAACGGGTGAGCAGTTCTTC.

The V and J genes are TRBV6-5 and TRBJ2-1, with D hard to call. Germline-derived CDR1 and CDR2 are MNHEY and SVGAGI. The CDR3 loop spans 16 amino acids. V dropped 2 bases and J dropped 4 bases, with 15 bases sitting between them. In DNA form, the CDR3 reads TGTGCCAGCAGTTACCTCGGATCCGTAGGATACAATGAGCAGTTCTTC. Encoded protein: CASSYLGSVGYNEQFF.

J is TRBJ2-7 and V is TRBV7-2; TRBD2 matches 14 bases. This CDR3 has 14 amino acids. The germline V gene has CDR1 SGHTA and CDR2 FQGNSA. Germline trimming cut 5 bases from V and 7 bases from J; bases unmatched to any gene: 4. CDR3 coding DNA: TGTGCCAGCAGCCCGACTAGCGGGGGGGGAGAGCAGTACTTC. Translated, it gives CASSPTSGGGEQYF.

V is TRBV7-2 and J is TRBJ2-5; D is possibly TRBD2 (5 bases). CDR3 length: 16 amino acids. Between the trimmed V and J ends, which lost 1 base and 6 bases, there was a span of 18 bases. CDR1 and CDR2 (germline): SGHTA, FQGNSA. This CDR3 is CASSLGSGSGEKTQYF. CDR3 coding DNA: TGTGCCAGCAGCTTAGGAAGTGGGAGTGGGGAGAAGACCCAGTACTTC.

This chain connects TRBV5-4 to TRBJ2-1; no definite D call. There are 12 residues in the CDR3. The V gene's germline CDR1 is SGHNT and CDR2 YYREEE (reference sequence). Trimming cost V 0 bases and J 6 bases, with 4 bases left between them. The CDR3 loop is CASSLDGNEQFF. CDR3 coding DNA: TGTGCCAGCAGCTTGGACGGCAATGAGCAGTTCTTC.

Only one count was recorded for this clone. The chain joins TRBV5-1 to TRBJ2-3; D may be TRBD2 (6 bases). The V gene's germline CDR1 is SGHRS and CDR2 YFSETQ. V was shortened by 0 bases and J by 3 bases, with 14 bases between the two germline ends. The CDR3 is made up of 16 amino acids. CDR3 residues: CASSLEVAAATDTQYF. CDR3 coding DNA: TGCGCCAGCAGCTTGGAGGTAGCGGCTGCAACAGATACGCAGTATTTT.

The rearrangement joins TRBV19 to TRBJ1-1; D might be TRBD1 (5 bases). CDR1 LNHDA and CDR2 SQIVND come from the germline V gene (reference sequence). Between the trimmed V and J ends, which lost 5 bases and 1 base, there was a span of 17 bases. This CDR3 spans 16 amino acids. CDR3 protein: CASSSPRGGENTEAFF. DNA of the CDR3: TGTGCCAGTAGTTCCCCCCGCGGGGGAGAGAACACTGAAGCTTTCTTT.

J is TRBJ2-5 and V is TRBV7-6, with D possibly TRBD1 on 5 matching bases. The CDR3 is made up of 15 amino acids. V was trimmed by 1 base and J by 4 bases, leaving 13 bases between them. CDR1 and CDR2 from the germline V gene are SGHVS and FNYEAQ. CDR3 sequence reads: CASSLGLRRGETQYF. The CDR3 nucleotides read TGTGCCAGCAGCTTAGGGCTACGAAGGGGAGAGACCCAGTACTTC.

V is TRBV28 and J is TRBJ1-3, with D unresolved. V gave up 5 bases and J gave up 0 bases, with 11 bases separating them. From germline, CDR1 is MDHEN and CDR2 SYDVKM. The CDR3 length is 15 residues. The chain's CDR3 is CASSRQPYSGNTIYF. CDR3 sequence (DNA): TGTGCCAGCAGTCGCCAGCCCTACTCTGGAAACACCATATATTTT.

This chain uses TRBV28 with TRBJ2-2, with no clear D. V was shortened by 11 bases and J by 2 bases, with 12 bases between the two germline ends. The CDR3 loop spans 13 amino acids. Germline values: CDR1 MDHEN, CDR2 SYDVKM. As DNA, the CDR3 is TGTGCCTTGGAAAAGGGAAACACCGGGGAGCTGTTTTTT. Translated: CALEKGNTGELFF.

The rearrangement uses TRBV2 and TRBJ2-7; D ambiguous. The germline V gene encodes CDR1 SNHLY and CDR2 FYNNEI. Trimming stripped 7 bases from V and 5 bases from J, with 6 bases between. There are 10 residues in the CDR3. The CDR3 coding sequence is TGTGCCAGCACTGGGAACGAGCAGTACTTC. Translation gives CASTGNEQYF.

This chain joins TRBV7-3 and TRBJ1-6, with 8 bases matching TRBD1. Germline trimming cut 2 bases from V and 14 bases from J; bases unmatched to any gene: 5. The CDR3 runs to 13 residues. Germline-derived CDR1 and CDR2 are SGHTA and FQGTGA. The DNA for the CDR3 is TGTGCCAGCAGCTTAGCAGGGGGCGATACCCTCCACTTT. This translates into CASSLAGGDTLHF.

V gene TRBV25-1 combines with J gene TRBJ2-1; TRBD2 agrees at 8 bases. J was trimmed by 9 bases and V by 5 bases; bases with no gene match: 18. The CDR3 is 17 residues long. Looked up from germline, CDR1 is MGHDK and CDR2 is SYGVNS. The CDR3 sequence: CASSPTTAGRARGEQFF. The CDR3 DNA reads as TGTGCCAGCAGTCCCACCACGGCCGGGAGGGCCAGGGGTGAGCAGTTCTTC.

The chain has TRBV29-1 and TRBJ2-7, with TRBD2 matching 14 bases. This CDR3 spans 17 amino acids. Germline-derived CDR1 and CDR2 are SQVTM and ANQGSEA. V lost 7 bases, J lost 7 bases, and 18 bases stayed unmatched. The CDR3 region is CSANRFGTSGSSGEQYF. CDR3 nucleotides: TGCAGCGCAAACCGGTTTGGGACTAGCGGGAGTTCTGGGGAGCAGTACTTC.

This clone showed up just once. This chain uses TRBV28 with TRBJ2-3; 8 nucleotides match TRBD2. V shed 5 bases and J 1 base; nucleotides not matched to a gene: 8. The CDR3 loop spans 16 amino acids. Germline V lookup: CDR1 MDHEN, CDR2 SYDVKM. The CDR3 sequence is CASSGHGREGTDTQYF. The CDR3 nucleotides read TGTGCCAGCAGTGGGCATGGGCGGGAGGGCACAGATACGCAGTATTTT. The entire variable domain, with the rest obtained from reference TRBV28 and TRBJ2-3, is as follows: DVKVTQSSRYLVKRTGEKVFLECVQDMDHENMFWYRQDPGLGLRLIYFSYDVKMKEKGDIPEGYSVSREKKERFSLILESASTNQTSMYLCASSGHGREGTDTQYFGPGTRLTVL.

V gene TRBV28 combines with J gene TRBJ1-2; weak D call: TRBD1 (5 bases). With 6 bases removed from V and 1 base from J, the gap between germline ends came to 12 bases. The CDR3 length is 14 residues. Germline-derived CDR1 and CDR2 are MDHEN and SYDVKM. CDR3 loop: CASSLLDSNYGYTF. CDR3 nucleotide sequence: TGTGCCAGCAGCCTCCTTGACAGTAACTATGGCTACACCTTC.

This chain connects TRBV7-9 to TRBJ2-5, with TRBD2 identical over 8 bases. Trimming took 2 bases from V and 3 from J; bases not matched to a gene: 5. Germline CDR1 and CDR2: SEHNR and FQNEAQ (reference sequence). The CDR3 is 15 amino acids. The CDR3 is CASSLRGTSEETQYF. CDR3 coding DNA: TGTGCCAGCAGCTTAAGAGGGACTAGTGAAGAGACCCAGTACTTC.

V is TRBV27 and J is TRBJ2-3, with 7 bases that match TRBD1. The CDR3 has 16 residues. J lost 2 bases, V lost 5 bases, and 10 bases had no gene match. Germline lookup yields CDR1 MNHEY and CDR2 SMNVEV (reference sequence). The CDR3 DNA reads TGTGCCAGCAGTCAGCAACCGACAGGGAACACAGATACGCAGTATTTT. Amino acid sequence: CASSQQPTGNTDTQYF.

This chain uses TRBV28 with TRBJ1-1; 7 bases agree with TRBD1. V gave up 4 bases and J gave up 0 bases; unmatched junction bases: 20. The CDR3 consists of 20 residues. The germline V gene encodes CDR1 MDHEN and CDR2 SYDVKM. The CDR3 DNA sequence: TGTGCCAGCAGTTCCTTGAGACCACCCCCGGGACAGTTCGTGAACACTGAAGCTTTCTTT. Encoded protein: CASSSLRPPPGQFVNTEAFF.

The chain links TRBV10-3 to TRBJ2-1; D uncertain. CDR3 size: 15 residues. V was clipped by 2 bases and J by 5 bases, with 13 bases between them. In germline, CDR1 is ENHRY, CDR2 SYGVKD. The CDR3 reads CAISERQVENNEQFF. The CDR3 DNA is TGTGCCATCAGTGAGAGGCAGGTTGAAAACAATGAGCAGTTCTTC.

Ten or more counts support this clone. The chain has TRBV19 and TRBJ2-7; 11 bases fit TRBD2. The CDR3 has 16 amino acids. Germline CDR1 LNHDA, CDR2 SQIVND (reference sequence). V dropped 3 bases and J dropped 2; count of bases not matched to a gene: 6. The CDR3 loop reads CASSIGGTSGTYEQYF. DNA for the CDR3: TGTGCCAGTAGTATCGGTGGGACTAGCGGCACCTACGAGCAGTACTTC.

This chain connects TRBV4-1 to TRBJ2-3; TRBD1 matches 8 bases. V was pared by 6 bases and J by 3 bases, with 8 bases of the junction left unmatched. The CDR3 spans 15 residues. CDR1 is MGHRA, CDR2 YSYEKL, per germline. The CDR3 bases are TGCGCCAGCAGTCCTACAGGGGGGAGGACAGATACGCAGTATTTT. As protein: CASSPTGGRTDTQYF.

This chain joins TRBV28 and TRBJ2-1, with 8 bases lining up with TRBD2. Germline trimming cut 8 bases from V and 10 bases from J; bases unmatched to any gene: 13. Germline V gene sequence: CDR1 MDHEN, CDR2 SYDVKM. The CDR3 totals 14 residues. In nucleotides, the CDR3 is TGTGCCAGCGTACTAGCGGCTCGAGTAACGGAGCAGTTCTTC. Translation gives CASVLAARVTEQFF.

V is TRBV2 and J is TRBJ2-5, with D unresolved. Trimming stripped 7 bases from V and 2 bases from J, with 8 bases between. Germline values: CDR1 SNHLY, CDR2 FYNNEI. CDR3 size: 12 residues. Here the CDR3 DNA reads TGTGCCAGCAACTCCAGGCAAGAGACCCAGTACTTC. This encodes CASNSRQETQYF.

This chain uses TRBV18 with TRBJ2-7, with D possibly matching TRBD2 (6 bases). The CDR3 runs to 14 residues. Germline values: CDR1 KGHSH, CDR2 LQKENI. Trimming removed 0 bases from V and 6 bases from J, with 12 bases in between. In DNA, the CDR3 is TGTGCCAGCTCACCACCGACGGGAGAGGTCGAGCAGTACTTC. It specifies CASSPPTGEVEQYF.

The chain employs TRBV7-3 and TRBJ2-2, with D possibly TRBD1 on 5 matching bases. The germline V and J ends were trimmed by 0 bases and 4 bases, with 9 bases remaining between them. Germline V gives CDR1 SGHTA, CDR2 FQGTGA. The CDR3 runs to 15 residues. The CDR3 is CASSLTVRGTGELFF. CDR3 DNA: TGTGCCAGCAGCTTAACAGTTAGGGGCACCGGGGAGCTGTTTTTT.

This clone occurred a few times. The chain combines TRBV5-1 with TRBJ2-1; TRBD2 agrees at 10 bases. With V trimmed by 0 bases and J by 4 bases, 4 bases remained unmatched. Looked up from germline, CDR1 is SGHRS and CDR2 is YFSETQ. The CDR3 sequence is 16 residues long. Here the CDR3 DNA reads TGCGCCAGCAGCTTGGACAGCGGGGGGGCTTACAATGAGCAGTTCTTC. Translating it yields CASSLDSGGAYNEQFF.